There are many counts of the clone carrying this T cell receptor beta chain. Its antigen is not known. V shed 5 bases, J shed 9 bases, and the junction held 8 bases outside the gene matches. The germline V gene has CDR1 MNHEY and CDR2 SVGEGT. The CDR3 contains 16 residues. This record comes from a study of early T cells in non-severe SARS-CoV-2 infection. General observations from the study: Matching against VDJdb likely underestimated virus-specific expansions, favoring anti-spike CD8.

Unique molecular identifiers were attached to individual cDNA molecules. TCRdb independently ran MiXCR on the 5' RACE reads; one entry per CDR3 protein. This sample has about 28,000 distinct CDR3 sequences, with roughly 4.5% found just once. The TCR was taken from an adult who was a healthcare worker with PCR-confirmed SARS-CoV-2 infection or an uninfected control (not recorded which). The chain carries TRBV6-2 or TRBV6-3 and TRBJ2-1, with TRBD2 matching 15 bases. This material consisted of whole blood, taken at baseline. CDR3 region: CASSDWTSGRASEQFF. Here the CDR3 DNA reads TGTGCCAGCAGTGACTGGACTAGCGGGAGGGCCAGTGAGCAGTTCTTC.